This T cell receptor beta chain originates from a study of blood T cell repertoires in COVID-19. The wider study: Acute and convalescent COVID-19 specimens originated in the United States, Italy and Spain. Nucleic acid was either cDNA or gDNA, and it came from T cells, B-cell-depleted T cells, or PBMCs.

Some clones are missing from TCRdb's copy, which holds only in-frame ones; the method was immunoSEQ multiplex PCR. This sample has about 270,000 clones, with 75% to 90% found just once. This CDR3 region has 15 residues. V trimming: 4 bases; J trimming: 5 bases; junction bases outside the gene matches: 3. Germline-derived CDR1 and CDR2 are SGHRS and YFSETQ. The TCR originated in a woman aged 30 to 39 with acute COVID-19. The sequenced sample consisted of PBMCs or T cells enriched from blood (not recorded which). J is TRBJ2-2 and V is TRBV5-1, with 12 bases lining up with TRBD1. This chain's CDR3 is CASSPGQGATGELFF. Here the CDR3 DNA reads TGCGCCAGCAGCCCGGGACAGGGGGCTACCGGGGAGCTGTTTTTT.